This record concerns one T cell receptor (beta chain) sequence. The target antigen is unknown. Researchers amplified the TCR beta CDR3 regions from RNA transcripts. A first-round RT-PCR of the TCR CDR3 used the HTBI primer set. Via MiXCR, TCRdb re-called the multiplex PCR reads, giving one row per CDR3 protein. The sample includes about 300,000 distinct CDR3 sequences, approximately 18% of them seen just once. The sample is drawn from a study of T cells in Graves' hyperthyroidism and ophthalmopathy. Study-wide results and limits: Through a model of 13 V-J features, ophthalmopathy was separated from stable hyperthyroidism.

Patients were excluded for uncontrolled infection, other autoimmune disease, pregnancy or lactation. Sequenced input: blood. This clonotype originated in a man aged 50-59 years with Graves' ophthalmopathy.

CDR3 coding DNA: TGTGCCAGCAGCGTAGCTGAGGGGGGAGGAGAGACCCAGTACTTC. This encodes CASSVAEGGGETQYF. The rearrangement joins TRBV9 to TRBJ2-5; either TRBD1 or TRBD2 may supply D (6 bases each). Trimming stripped 0 bases from V and 4 bases from J, with 13 bases between. The CDR3 is 15 amino acids. Germline V CDR1 and CDR2: SGDLS, YYNGEE.